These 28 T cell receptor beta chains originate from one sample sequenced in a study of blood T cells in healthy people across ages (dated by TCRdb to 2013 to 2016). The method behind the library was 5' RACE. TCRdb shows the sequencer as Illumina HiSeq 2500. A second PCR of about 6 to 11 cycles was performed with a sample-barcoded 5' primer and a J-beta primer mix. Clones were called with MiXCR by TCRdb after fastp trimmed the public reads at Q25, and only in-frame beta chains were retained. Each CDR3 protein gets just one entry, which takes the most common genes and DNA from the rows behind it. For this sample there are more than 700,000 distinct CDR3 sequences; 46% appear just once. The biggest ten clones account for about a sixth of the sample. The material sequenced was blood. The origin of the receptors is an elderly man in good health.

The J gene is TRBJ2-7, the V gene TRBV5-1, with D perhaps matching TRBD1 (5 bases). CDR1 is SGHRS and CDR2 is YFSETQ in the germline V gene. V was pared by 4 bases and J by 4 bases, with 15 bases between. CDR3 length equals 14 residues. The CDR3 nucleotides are TGCGCCAGCAGCGTTAGCAGGGCTACATACGAGCAGTACTTC. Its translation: CASSVSRATYEQYF.

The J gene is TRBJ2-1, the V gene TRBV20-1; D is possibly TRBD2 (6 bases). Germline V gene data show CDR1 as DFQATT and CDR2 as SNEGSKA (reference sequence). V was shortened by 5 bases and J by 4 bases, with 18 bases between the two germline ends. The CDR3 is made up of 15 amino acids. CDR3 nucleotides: TGCAGTGCTCCCTTTGGAGGGGTAGCGTACAATGAGCAGTTCTTC. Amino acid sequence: CSAPFGGVAYNEQFF.

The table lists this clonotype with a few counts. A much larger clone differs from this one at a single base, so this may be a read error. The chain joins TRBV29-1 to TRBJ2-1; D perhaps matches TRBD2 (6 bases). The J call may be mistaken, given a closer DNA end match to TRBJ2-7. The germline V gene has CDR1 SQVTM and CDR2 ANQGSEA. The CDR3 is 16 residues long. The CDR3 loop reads CSVEDPGTSSYNEQYF. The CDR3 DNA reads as TGCAGCGTTGAAGACCCCGGGACTTCGTCCTACAATGAGCAGTACTTC.

The CDR3 sequence: CASTEQELSYEQFF. CDR3 coding DNA: TGTGCCAGCACTGAACAGGAACTCTCCTACGAGCAGTTCTTC. The J gene is TRBJ2-1, the V gene TRBV6-6, with a possible D match to TRBD1 (5 bases). The CDR3 length is 14 residues. Looked up from germline, CDR1 is MNHNY and CDR2 is SVGAGI (reference sequence). V was clipped by 7 bases and J by 10 bases, with 20 bases between them.

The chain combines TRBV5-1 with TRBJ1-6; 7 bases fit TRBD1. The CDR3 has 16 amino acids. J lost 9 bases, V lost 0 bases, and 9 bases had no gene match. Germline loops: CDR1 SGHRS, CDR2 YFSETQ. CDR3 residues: CASSLDSDREVSPLHF. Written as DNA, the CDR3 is TGCGCCAGCAGCTTGGATTCCGACAGGGAGGTTTCACCCCTCCACTTT.

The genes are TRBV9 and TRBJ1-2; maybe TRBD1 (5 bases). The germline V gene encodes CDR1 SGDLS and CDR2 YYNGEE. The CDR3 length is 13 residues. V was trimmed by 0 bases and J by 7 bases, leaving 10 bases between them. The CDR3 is CASSVGGVGGYTF. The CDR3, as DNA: TGTGCCAGCAGCGTAGGAGGGGTTGGTGGCTACACCTTC.

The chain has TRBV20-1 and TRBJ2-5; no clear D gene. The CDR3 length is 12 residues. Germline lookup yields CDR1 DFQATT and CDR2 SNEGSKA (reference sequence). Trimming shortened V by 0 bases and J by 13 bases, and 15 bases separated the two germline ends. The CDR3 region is CSAREYAHERYF. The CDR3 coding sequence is TGCAGTGCTAGAGAATACGCGCATGAGCGGTACTTC.

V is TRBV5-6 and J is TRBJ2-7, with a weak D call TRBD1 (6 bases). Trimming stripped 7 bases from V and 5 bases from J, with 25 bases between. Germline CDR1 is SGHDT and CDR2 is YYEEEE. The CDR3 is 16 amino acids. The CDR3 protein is CASETGRTNFGDEQYF. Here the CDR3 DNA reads TGTGCCAGCGAAACAGGGAGAACTAACTTCGGGGACGAGCAGTACTTC.

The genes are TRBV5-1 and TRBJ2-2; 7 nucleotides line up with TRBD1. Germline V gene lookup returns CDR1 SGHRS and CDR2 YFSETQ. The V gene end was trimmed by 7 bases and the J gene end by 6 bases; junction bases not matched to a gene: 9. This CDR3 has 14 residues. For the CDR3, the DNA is TGCGCCAGCGGACAACAGGGGATCGCCGGGGAGCTGTTTTTT. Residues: CASGQQGIAGELFF.

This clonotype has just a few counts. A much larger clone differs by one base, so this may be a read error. The CDR3 DNA is TGCAGCGTTGAAGGGACTAGCGGGTCATACAATGAGCAGTACTTC. Translated: CSVEGTSGSYNEQYF. The chain is built from TRBV29-1 and TRBJ2-5; 11 positions agree with TRBD2. Germline CDR1 is SQVTM and CDR2 is ANQGSEA. The V segment lost 1 base and the J segment 11 bases; nucleotides outside the gene matches: 12. CDR3 size: 15 residues.

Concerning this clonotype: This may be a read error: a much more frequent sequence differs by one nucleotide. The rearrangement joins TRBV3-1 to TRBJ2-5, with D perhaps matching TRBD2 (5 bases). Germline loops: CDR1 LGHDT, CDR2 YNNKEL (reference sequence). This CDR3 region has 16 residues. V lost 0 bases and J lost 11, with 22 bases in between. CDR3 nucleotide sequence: TGTGCCAGCAGCCAAGATCTTGGTAGCGAGTACAATGAGCAGTACTTC. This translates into CASSQDLGSEYNEQYF.

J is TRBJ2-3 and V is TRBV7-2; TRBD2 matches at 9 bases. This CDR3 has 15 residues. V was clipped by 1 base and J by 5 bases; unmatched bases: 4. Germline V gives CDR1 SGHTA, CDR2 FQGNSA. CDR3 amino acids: CASSLGAGGQDTQYF. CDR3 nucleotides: TGTGCCAGCAGCTTAGGAGCGGGAGGTCAAGATACGCAGTATTTT.

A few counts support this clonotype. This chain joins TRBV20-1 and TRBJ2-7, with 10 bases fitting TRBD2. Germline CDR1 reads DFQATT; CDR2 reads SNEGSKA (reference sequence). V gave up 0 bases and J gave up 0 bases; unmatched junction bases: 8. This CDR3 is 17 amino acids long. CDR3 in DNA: TGCAGTGCTAGAGATATACTAGCGGGAAGGAGCTCCTACGAGCAGTACTTC. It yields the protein CSARDILAGRSSYEQYF.

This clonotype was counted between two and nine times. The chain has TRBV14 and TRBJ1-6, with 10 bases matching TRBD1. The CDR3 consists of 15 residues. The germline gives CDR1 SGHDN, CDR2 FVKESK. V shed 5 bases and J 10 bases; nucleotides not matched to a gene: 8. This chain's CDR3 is CASSFRTGGWSPLHF. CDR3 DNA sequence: TGTGCCAGCAGCTTCCGGACAGGGGGTTGGTCACCCCTCCACTTT.

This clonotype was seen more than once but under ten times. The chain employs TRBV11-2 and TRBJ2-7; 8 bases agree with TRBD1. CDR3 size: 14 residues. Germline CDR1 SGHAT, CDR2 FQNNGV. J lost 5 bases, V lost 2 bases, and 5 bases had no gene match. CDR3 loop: CASSLNPTGDEQYF. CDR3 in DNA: TGTGCCAGCAGCTTAAATCCGACAGGGGACGAGCAGTACTTC.

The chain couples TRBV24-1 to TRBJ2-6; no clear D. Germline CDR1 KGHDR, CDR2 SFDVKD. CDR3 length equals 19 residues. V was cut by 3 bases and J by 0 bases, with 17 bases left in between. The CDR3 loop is CATSDPRTAKSSGANVLTF. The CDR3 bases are TGTGCCACCAGTGATCCTAGGACGGCCAAGAGCTCTGGGGCCAACGTCCTGACTTTC.

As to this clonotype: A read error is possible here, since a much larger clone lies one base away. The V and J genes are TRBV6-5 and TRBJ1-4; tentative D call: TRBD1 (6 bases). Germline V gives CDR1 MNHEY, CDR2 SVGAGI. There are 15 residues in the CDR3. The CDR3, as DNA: TGTGCCAGCAGTAGAACAGGGCTCACTAATGAAAGACTGTTTTTT. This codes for CASSRTGLTNERLFF.

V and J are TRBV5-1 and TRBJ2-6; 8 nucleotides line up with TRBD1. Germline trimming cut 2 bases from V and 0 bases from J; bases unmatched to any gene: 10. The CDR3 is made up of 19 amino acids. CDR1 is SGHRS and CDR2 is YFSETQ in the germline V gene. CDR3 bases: TGCGCCAGCAGCTTCGATCGGACAGGGCGCTCCTCTGGGGCCAACGTCCTGACTTTC. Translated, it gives CASSFDRTGRSSGANVLTF.

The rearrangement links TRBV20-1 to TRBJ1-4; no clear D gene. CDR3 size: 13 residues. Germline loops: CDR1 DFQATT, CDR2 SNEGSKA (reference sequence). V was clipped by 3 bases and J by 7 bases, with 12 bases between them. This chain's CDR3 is CSASSRAGEKLFF. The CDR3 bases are TGCAGTGCTAGTAGTAGGGCCGGTGAAAAACTGTTTTTT.

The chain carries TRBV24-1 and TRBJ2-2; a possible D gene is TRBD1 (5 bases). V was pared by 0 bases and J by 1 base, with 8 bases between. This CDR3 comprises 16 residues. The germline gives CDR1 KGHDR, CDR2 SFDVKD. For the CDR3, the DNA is TGTGCCACCAGTGATTTGGCAGGGTGGAACACCGGGGAGCTGTTTTTT. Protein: CATSDLAGWNTGELFF.

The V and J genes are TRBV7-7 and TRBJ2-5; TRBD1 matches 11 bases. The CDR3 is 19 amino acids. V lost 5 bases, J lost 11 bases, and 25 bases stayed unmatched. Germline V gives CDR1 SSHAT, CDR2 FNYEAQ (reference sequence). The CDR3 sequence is CASSIPFGFGTGGYNEQYF. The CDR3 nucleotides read TGTGCCAGCAGCATCCCCTTTGGGTTCGGGACAGGGGGTTACAATGAGCAGTACTTC.

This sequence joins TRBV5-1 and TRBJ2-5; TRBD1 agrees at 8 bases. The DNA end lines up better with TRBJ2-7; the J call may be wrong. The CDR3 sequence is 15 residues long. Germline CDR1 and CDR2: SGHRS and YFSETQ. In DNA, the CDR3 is TGCGCCAGCAGCAGCGGACAGGGATGGTCCTACGAGCAGTACTTC. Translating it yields CASSSGQGWSYEQYF.

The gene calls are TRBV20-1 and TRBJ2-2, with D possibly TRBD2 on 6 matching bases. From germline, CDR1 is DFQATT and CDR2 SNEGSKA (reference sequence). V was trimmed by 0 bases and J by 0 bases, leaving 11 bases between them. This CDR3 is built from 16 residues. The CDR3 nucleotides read TGCAGTGCTAGAGAATGGGGAGGCTCGAACACCGGGGAGCTGTTTTTT. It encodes CSAREWGGSNTGELFF.

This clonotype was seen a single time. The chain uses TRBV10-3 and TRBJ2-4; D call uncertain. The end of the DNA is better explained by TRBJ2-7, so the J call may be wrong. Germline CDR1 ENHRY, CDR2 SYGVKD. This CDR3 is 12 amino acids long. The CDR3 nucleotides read TGTGCCATCAGTGAACATACATCCGAGCAGTACTTC. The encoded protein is CAISEHTSEQYF.

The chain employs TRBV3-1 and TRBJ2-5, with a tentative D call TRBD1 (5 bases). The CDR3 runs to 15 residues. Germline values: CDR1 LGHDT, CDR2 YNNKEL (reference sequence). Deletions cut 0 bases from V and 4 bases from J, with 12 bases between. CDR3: CASSQEVVRVETQYF. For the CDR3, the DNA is TGTGCCAGCAGCCAAGAGGTTGTCAGGGTAGAGACCCAGTACTTC.

The CDR3, as DNA: TGTGCCAGCAGGCCGGGACAGGGTGTAATTTACAATGAGCAGTTCTTC. This encodes CASRPGQGVIYNEQFF. This rearrangement joins TRBV27 to TRBJ2-1, with 9 bases fitting TRBD1. Per germline, CDR1 MNHEY and CDR2 SMNVEV (reference sequence). V shed 6 bases and J 4 bases; nucleotides not matched to a gene: 10. CDR3 length: 16 residues.

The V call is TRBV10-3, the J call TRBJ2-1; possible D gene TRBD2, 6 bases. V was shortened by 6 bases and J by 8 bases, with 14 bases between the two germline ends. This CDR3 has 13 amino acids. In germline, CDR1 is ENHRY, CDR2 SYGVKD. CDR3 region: CAISPTSSHEQFF. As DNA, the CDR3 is TGTGCCATCAGCCCGACTAGTTCCCATGAGCAGTTCTTC.

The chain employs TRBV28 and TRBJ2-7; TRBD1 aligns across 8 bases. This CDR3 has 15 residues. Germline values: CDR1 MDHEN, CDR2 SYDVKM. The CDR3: CAARTGQALLSEQYF. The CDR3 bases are TGTGCTGCCCGCACGGGACAGGCCCTATTATCCGAGCAGTACTTC. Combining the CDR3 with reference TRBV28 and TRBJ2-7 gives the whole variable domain DVKVTQSSRYLVKRTGEKVFLECVQDMDHENMFWYRQDPGLGLRLIYFSYDVKMKEKGDIPEGYSVSREKKERFSLILESASTNQTSMYLCAARTGQALLSEQYFGPGTRLTVT.